Listed below are T cell receptor beta chains from one sample, sequenced in a study of post-analysis software for immune sequencing data. TCRdb re-called the PCR reads with MiXCR, one entry per CDR3 protein. The sample yields roughly 730,000 distinct CDR3 sequences, about 27% seen once. Material for sequencing was blood. The source of these receptors is a girl aged 5 to 17 with multiple sclerosis. Both conserved end residues are part of each CDR3. A D gene is named only where the DNA matches it firmly. Clone size is not always given. Where it is, it says once, few, many or a class for expanded clones.

j_call: TRBJ2-3
v_call: TRBV7-2
clone_size: -
d_call: TRBD1
cdr3_nt: TGTGCCAGCAGCTTACAGGGGGCCACAGATACGCAGTATTTT
cdr3_aa: CASSLQGATDTQYF

j_call: TRBJ1-2
v_call: TRBV11-2
clone_size: few
d_call: -
cdr3_nt: TGTGCCAGCAGCCCCGGCAGTCTATATGGCTACACCTTC
cdr3_aa: CASSPGSLYGYTF

j_call: TRBJ1-4
v_call: TRBV28
clone_size: -
d_call: TRBD1
cdr3_nt: TGTGCCAGCAGTTCCCCCGGGACAGGGCTCGAAAAACTGTTTTTT
cdr3_aa: CASSSPGTGLEKLFF

j_call: TRBJ2-1
v_call: TRBV20-1
clone_size: -
d_call: -
cdr3_nt: TGCAGTGCCCAGACTAGCTACAATGAGCAGTTCTTC
cdr3_aa: CSAQTSYNEQFF

j_call: TRBJ1-5
v_call: TRBV6-1
clone_size: -
d_call: -
cdr3_nt: TGTGCCAGCAGTGAATTGGGACTTAATCAGCCCCAGCATTTT
cdr3_aa: CASSELGLNQPQHF

j_call: TRBJ1-2
v_call: TRBV12-3/TRBV12-4
clone_size: -
d_call: -
cdr3_nt: TGTGCCGAGCTTCCCCCTGTGAAGGGCTTACACTATGGCTACACCTTC
cdr3_aa: CAELPPVKGLHYGYTF

j_call: TRBJ1-1
v_call: TRBV6-4
clone_size: few
d_call: -
cdr3_nt: TGTGCCAGCAGGACGAAGGGGGGCACTGAAGCTTTCTTT
cdr3_aa: CASRTKGGTEAFF

j_call: TRBJ2-4
v_call: TRBV20-1
clone_size: few
d_call: -
cdr3_nt: TGCAGTGCTAGACAGTTAGCCAAAAACATTCAGTACTTC
cdr3_aa: CSARQLAKNIQYF

j_call: TRBJ2-6
v_call: TRBV5-6
clone_size: few
d_call: -
cdr3_nt: TGTGCCAGCAGCTTGGGATCGGGGACTGGGGCCAACGTCCTGACTTTC
cdr3_aa: CASSLGSGTGANVLTF

j_call: TRBJ2-3
v_call: TRBV20-1
clone_size: few
d_call: TRBD2
cdr3_nt: TGCAGTGCCCTGCTGGTGCGGGGGGGCCGAACAGATACGCAGTATTTT
cdr3_aa: CSALLVRGGRTDTQYF

j_call: TRBJ2-3
v_call: TRBV20-1
clone_size: -
d_call: TRBD2
cdr3_nt: TGCAGTGCTAGAGCGCCCGGGACAGGGGTGACTAGCGGGAGTTTCGCAGATACGCAGTATTTT
cdr3_aa: CSARAPGTGVTSGSFADTQYF

j_call: TRBJ2-7
v_call: TRBV9
clone_size: -
d_call: -
cdr3_nt: TGTGTCAGCAGCGCCAACGTGGGGGGCTACGAGCAGTACTTC
cdr3_aa: CVSSANVGGYEQYF

j_call: TRBJ2-1
v_call: TRBV20-1
clone_size: -
d_call: -
cdr3_nt: TGCAGTGCGGGGAAGACGGCCAGTTCCTACAATGAGCAGTTCTTC
cdr3_aa: CSAGKTASSYNEQFF

j_call: TRBJ2-1
v_call: TRBV18
clone_size: few
d_call: TRBD2
cdr3_nt: TGTGCCAGCTCACCCTGGACTAGCGGGAGCTCCTACAATGAGCAGTTCTTC
cdr3_aa: CASSPWTSGSSYNEQFF

j_call: TRBJ1-2
v_call: TRBV7-2
clone_size: few
d_call: -
cdr3_nt: TGTGCCAGCAGCCTCGTGATAACGGGGGGCTATGGCTACACCTTC
cdr3_aa: CASSLVITGGYGYTF